This section outlines one TCR beta chain sequence together with its context. What it binds is not known. This record comes from a study of beta chain features in type 1 diabetes. Study results and limitations: Researchers reported that naive, central memory and Treg TCRB repertoires appeared more similar in patients than in healthy donors. TCRB CDR3s were moderately but significantly shorter in Type 1 diabetes patients in all four CD4+ subsets.

The CDR3 is 14 amino acids. V was cut by 4 bases and J by 0 bases, with 11 bases left in between. CDR1 and CDR2 (germline): SGHRS, YFSETQ. Expressed TCRB transcripts were sequenced after all isolated RNA was converted to cDNA. Produced via immunoSEQ multiplex PCR; TCRdb's table is partial and in-frame only. The sample has about 140,000 clones; about a tenth are singletons. The V call is TRBV5-1, the J call TRBJ2-7; D remains unclear. Sequencing was carried out using central memory CD4+ T cells from blood. The origin of this receptor is a woman between 40 and 50 years old in good health. The CDR3 DNA reads TGCGCCAGCAGCCTGGACGCACACTCCTACGAGCAGTACTTC. As protein: CASSLDAHSYEQYF.